This T cell receptor beta chain was documented in a study of T cells in Graves' hyperthyroidism and ophthalmopathy. Whole-study findings and limits: Most expanded thyroid clonotypes above 0.001 recurred in blood.

The source material, RNA transcripts, was used to amplify TCR beta CDR3 regions. First-round RT-PCR targeting the TCR CDR3 was performed with the HTBI primer set. TCRdb used MiXCR to reprocess the multiplex PCR reads, holding one entry per CDR3 protein. The table includes over 200,000 distinct CDR3 sequences, around 16% detected once. For this clonotype: What it binds is not known.

The J segment lost 9 bases and the V segment lost 6 bases, leaving 12 bases of the junction unmatched. This CDR3 region has 15 residues. Germline assignment: CDR1 SNHLY and CDR2 FYNNEI. Diagnosis of hyperthyroidism was new in patients aged 18 to 65, and its duration was under 2 months. Clinical symptoms, serum thyroxine and TRAb, thyroid ultrasound and orbital computed tomography together formed the diagnostic basis. The rearrangement joins TRBV2 to TRBJ2-1; 9 bases line up with TRBD2. The origin of this receptor is a man aged 35-49 years with Graves' hyperthyroidism. Sequenced input: blood. As DNA, the CDR3 is TGTGCCAGCAGGGACCGATCTAGCGGGGTAGGTGAGCAGTTCTTC. Its protein product is CASRDRSSGVGEQFF.